What follows is one T cell receptor (beta chain) and its context. The data derive from a study of blood T cells in healthy people across ages. Using a J-beta primer mix together with a sample-barcoded 5' primer, a second PCR was run for roughly 6 to 12 cycles. Template switching added a 12-random-nucleotide identifier to every cDNA molecule. TCRdb reprocessed the 5' RACE reads with MiXCR, giving one entry per CDR3 protein. This table holds 600,000 or so distinct CDR3 sequences, 25% to 35% found once. PBMCs numbering at least 6.5 million were isolated per sample. The sequenced material came from blood. This TCR derives from a woman aged 80 or over in good health.

CDR3 protein: CASSKVAPGQDSYEQYF. CDR3 nucleotides: TGTGCCAGCAGCAAAGTGGCCCCGGGACAGGACTCCTACGAGCAGTACTTC. The chain uses TRBV21-1 and TRBJ2-7; the DNA was not used to check the table's D call, TRBD1. TRBV21-1 is listed as a pseudogene. The length of the CDR3 is 17 residues.